The rows below give T cell receptor beta chains drawn from one sample of a study of shared clonotypes between healthy human individuals. The repertoire was sequenced with immunoSEQ multiplex PCR; TCRdb's copy has only in-frame clones and lacks some. The repertoire consists of 2 million to 2.5 million clones, with over 90% occurring once and the leading ten covering about 0.37%. Specimen: naive CD4+ T cells from PBMCs. Receptors were obtained from a man aged 18 to 35 in good health. Some clones in this sample may be carry-over from other donors' samples. Both conserved end residues are trimmed from each CDR3. A D gene is named only where the DNA matches it firmly.

TRBJ2-5,NA,TRBV10-3,AISAVGGEETQY
TRBJ2-2,NA,TRBV7-8,ASSPHREGPGELF
TRBJ1-3,TRBD1,TRBV7-2,ASSLGTGMENTIY
TRBJ1-2,TRBD1,TRBV6-6,ASSYPGGDGYT
TRBJ2-7,TRBD1,TRBV2,ASSDQGAMYEQY
TRBJ2-7,NA,TRBV11-1,ASGTKLYEQY
TRBJ2-4,TRBD1,TRBV4-1,ASSHVTRTGSKNIQY
TRBJ2-2,TRBD2,TRBV19,ASSGRLAGVTGELF
TRBJ2-3,TRBD2,TRBV29-1,SVEDRTRSADTQY
TRBJ2-6,NA,TRBV5-6,ASSLDSFSGANVLT
TRBJ2-5,NA,TRBV5-1,ASSLNRGETQY
TRBJ2-1,TRBD1,TRBV7-3,ASSRGTAYNEQF
TRBJ1-4,NA,TRBV27,ASSRHPGGNEKLF
TRBJ1-1,TRBD1,TRBV14,ASSPQGGGWSTEAF
TRBJ2-1,NA,TRBV4-3,ASSQTLFRELLNEQF
TRBJ2-1,NA,TRBV9,ASSVRLDNEQF
TRBJ2-3,TRBD2,TRBV27,ASSYLAGARDTQY
TRBJ2-6,NA,TRBV28,ASSPPASGANVLT
TRBJ2-3,NA,TRBV5-1,ASSLDFGVLLDSTDTQY
TRBJ2-7,NA,TRBV10-2,ASSSSASHYEQY
TRBJ2-1,NA,TRBV30,AWKGGPYNEQF
TRBJ1-2,TRBD1,TRBV15,ATSRAGTGGDYGYT
TRBJ1-4,NA,TRBV18,ASSRTATNEKLF
TRBJ1-1,TRBD1,TRBV30,AWAGQGPPTEAF
TRBJ1-5,TRBD1,TRBV4-1,ASSAGQGGYQPQH
TRBJ2-2,NA,TRBV10-1,ASSAPRDSLNTGELF
TRBJ2-7,TRBD1,TRBV28,ASSLRGTGYEQY
TRBJ2-3,TRBD2,TRBV5-6,ASSPRLADLFRTDTQY
TRBJ1-1,TRBD1,TRBV18,ASSPPSQGDRNTEAF
TRBJ2-7,TRBD1,TRBV27,ASSRDRNLYYEQY
TRBJ2-5,TRBD1,TRBV5-1,ASSLRTGYLQETQY
TRBJ1-2,TRBD1,TRBV28,ASSFWRQGLYGYT
TRBJ1-1,NA,TRBV6-1,ASLVPFMNTEAF
TRBJ2-2,NA,TRBV28,ASSPPRGGAGGELF
TRBJ2-3,NA,TRBV7-8,ASSLLGVSGPTSTDTQY
TRBJ2-5,TRBD1,TRBV7-2,ASSFGQGRTQY
TRBJ2-4,TRBD1,TRBV11-1,ASSSGQGAMYIQY
TRBJ1-2,NA,TRBV15,ATSRGTDGYT
TRBJ2-7,TRBD1,TRBV19,ASSIEQGAPAYEQY
TRBJ2-7,NA,TRBV7-2,ASSPGRPSYEQY
TRBJ1-2,TRBD1,TRBV7-9,ASGFGRTGGEGYT
TRBJ2-7,TRBD2,TRBV27,ASSLVWTSGSLSYEQY
TRBJ1-2,TRBD1,TRBV2,ASRAGQGFGYT
TRBJ1-2,NA,TRBV7-8,ASSLSRERGYT
TRBJ2-7,TRBD1,TRBV28,ASSLWDRPTYEQY
TRBJ1-5,TRBD1,TRBV27,ASSSWTGINQPQH
TRBJ1-1,TRBD1,TRBV7-2,ASSTGTGQGWTEAF
TRBJ2-3,TRBD2,TRBV4-2,ASSQATSGRRNTQY
TRBJ1-5,NA,TRBV2,ASGRDGQPQH
TRBJ2-1,NA,TRBV6-5,ASRNRDEQF
TRBJ2-7,NA,TRBV11-2,ASSFSPRGAITYEQY